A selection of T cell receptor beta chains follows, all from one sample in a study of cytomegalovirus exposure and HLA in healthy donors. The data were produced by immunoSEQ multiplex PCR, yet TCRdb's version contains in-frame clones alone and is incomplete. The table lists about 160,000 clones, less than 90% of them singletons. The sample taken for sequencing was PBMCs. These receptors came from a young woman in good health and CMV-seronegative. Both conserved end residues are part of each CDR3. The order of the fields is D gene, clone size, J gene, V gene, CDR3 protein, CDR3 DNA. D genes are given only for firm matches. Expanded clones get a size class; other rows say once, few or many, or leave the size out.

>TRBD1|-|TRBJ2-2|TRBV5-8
CASSWGQGSGELFF
TGTGCCAGCAGCTGGGGACAGGGCAGCGGGGAGCTGTTTTTT
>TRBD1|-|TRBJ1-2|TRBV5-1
CASSFPGQGYGYTF
TGCGCCAGCAGCTTCCCGGGACAGGGTTATGGCTACACCTTC
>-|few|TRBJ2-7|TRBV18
CASSPKDISYEQYF
TGTGCCAGCTCACCCAAAGACATATCCTACGAGCAGTACTTC
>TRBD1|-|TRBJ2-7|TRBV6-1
CASSDFGQGTYEQYF
TGTGCCAGCAGTGACTTCGGACAGGGGACCTACGAGCAGTACTTC
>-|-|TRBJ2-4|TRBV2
CARGAGKNIQYF
TGTGCCAGAGGGGCAGGCAAAAACATTCAGTACTTC
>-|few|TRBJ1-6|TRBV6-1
CASSDEDSPLHF
TGTGCCAGCAGTGACGAGGATTCACCCCTCCACTTT
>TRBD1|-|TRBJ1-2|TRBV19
CASTTSRDRDGYTF
TGTGCCAGTACCACGTCCCGGGACAGGGACGGCTACACCTTC
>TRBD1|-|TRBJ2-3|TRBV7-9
CASSWDRSTDTQYF
TGTGCCAGCAGTTGGGACAGAAGCACAGATACGCAGTATTTT
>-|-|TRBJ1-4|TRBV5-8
CASSLALTGSGNEKLFF
TGTGCCAGCAGCTTGGCCTTAACAGGGAGTGGTAATGAAAAACTGTTTTTT
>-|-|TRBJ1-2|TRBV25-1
CASSESGGAYGYTF
TGTGCCAGCAGTGAATCTGGCGGCGCCTATGGCTACACCTTC